A few counts support the clone carrying this T cell receptor (beta chain). Its antigen remains unknown. The record originates from a study of blood T cells in healthy people across ages. Regarding the study as a whole: Both naive CD4+ cell counts and diversity were greater in long-lived donors than in aged donors.

Next came a second PCR, run for roughly 6 to 11 cycles, which used a sample-barcoded 5' primer along with a J-beta primer mix. Each cDNA molecule was tagged by a template-switch adaptor with 12 random nucleotides. In TCRdb, the 5' RACE reads were re-called with MiXCR into one record per CDR3 protein. Counted here are about a million distinct CDR3 sequences, roughly 51% occurring once; the ten biggest clones make up roughly 23%. This TCR derives from a woman aged 55 to 70 in good health. The sequenced sample consisted of blood.

CDR3 residues: CASSTGATEAFF. The CDR3 nucleotides read TGTGCCAGCAGCACGGGGGCCACTGAAGCTTTCTTT. V and J are TRBV27 and TRBJ1-1; a possible D gene is TRBD1 (6 bases). Germline V lookup: CDR1 MNHEY, CDR2 SMNVEV (reference sequence). CDR3 size: 12 residues. Trimming left V 6 bases short and J 4 bases short, with 9 bases between.